These 2 T cell receptor beta chains originate from one sample sequenced in a study of T cells in women clearing cervical HPV infection. Here immunoSEQ multiplex PCR was the method, and the copy in TCRdb shows in-frame clones only, minus some. Its clone listing holds about 31,000 clones. Sequencing was done on a sample of blood buffy coat. These receptors were obtained from a woman aged 18 to 75 with a cervical HPV16 infection that either progressed to CIN3+ or cleared (not recorded which).

Notes on this clone: The sequence runs out 3 residues before the end of the CDR3; the remainder is reconstructed from the germline J gene. V and J are TRBV23-1 and TRBJ2-5; 9 bases line up with TRBD2. TRBV23-1 counts as an open reading frame of uncertain function. The CDR3 has 21 amino acids. With 2 bases clipped from V and 5 bases from J, the junction kept 24 bases outside the gene matches. The sequenced CDR3 bases are TGCGCCAGCAGTCAAAAAGGCCGTAAGGGTGGGGGCGGGGGGGGGTCGGAGACC. Translated: CASSQKGRKGGGGGGSET. The whole CDR3 region reads CASSQKGRKGGGGGGSETQYF.

As concerns this clone: The CDR3 end lies 3 residues beyond the end of the read and is filled in from the germline J gene. The chain carries TRBV2 and TRBJ2-1; D may be TRBD1 (6 bases). The CDR3 spans 13 residues. The germline V gene has CDR1 SNHLY and CDR2 FYNNEI. V was pared by 7 bases and J by 4 bases, with 11 bases between. The CDR3 reads CASISRGYNEQFF. CDR3 DNA, as far as it was read: TGTGCCAGCATTTCCAGGGGTTACAATGAG.